A selection of T cell receptor beta chains follows, all from one sample in a study of CD8 T cells in ankylosing spondylitis. One entry per CDR3 protein, called by TCRdb with MiXCR from the 5' RACE reads. The table lists approximately 350,000 distinct CDR3 sequences, around 15% of them singletons. The sequenced material came from blood, either unsorted or a sorted T cell fraction (not recorded which). All receptors come from a male donor with ankylosing spondylitis or in good health (not recorded which). Both conserved end residues are part of each CDR3. Clone size is stated in some rows and not others, as once, few, many or a class when expanded.

clone_size	v_call	j_call	cdr3_aa
few	TRBV12-3/TRBV12-4	TRBJ1-5	CASSLGERQPQHF
few	TRBV12-3/TRBV12-4	TRBJ2-3	CASSTRTGNEAQYF
few	TRBV7-9	TRBJ2-7	CASSLDQRKYF
-	TRBV20-1	TRBJ1-3	CSARSTGPGNTIYF
few	TRBV3-1	TRBJ1-1	CASSLTQGTAEAFF
few	TRBV6-5	TRBJ2-5	CASSYSGTAGGFRETQYF
few	TRBV5-1	TRBJ2-2	CASSRPRLAGAAGELFF
-	TRBV10-3	TRBJ2-7	CAISESAYEQYF
few	TRBV29-1	TRBJ1-1	CSVEAGNTEAFF
once	TRBV6-1	TRBJ2-1	CASSPDGQAYNEQFF
once	TRBV3-1	TRBJ1-2	CASSPGTGHTSGYGYTF
-	TRBV5-1	TRBJ2-1	CASSPGDSASYNEQFF
-	TRBV2	TRBJ2-1	CATGTINEQFF
few	TRBV13	TRBJ1-1	CASSLTGAMNTEAFF
-	TRBV7-2	TRBJ2-1	CASSSFPSVAYNEQFF
many	TRBV20-1	TRBJ2-3	CSARRGNTQYF
few	TRBV7-8	TRBJ2-2	CASSTGGIGELFF
few	TRBV9	TRBJ2-3	CASSPAGWTDTQYF
many	TRBV29-1	TRBJ2-1	CSVELRREQFF
-	TRBV5-1	TRBJ1-1	CASSLGQGSRAFF
-	TRBV20-1	TRBJ2-5	CSPGYRGQETQYF
many	TRBV20-1	TRBJ2-3	CSARDGLAGGYTQYF
-	TRBV7-9	TRBJ2-1	CASSLELADNEQFF
-	TRBV20-1	TRBJ2-3	CSASRQGETDTQYF
-	TRBV4-1	TRBJ2-7	CASSPTQDRVGYEQYF
many	TRBV10-3	TRBJ2-7	CAISQDRALQYF
few	TRBV5-6	TRBJ2-1	CASSLVLLGETNNEQFF
few	TRBV5-1	TRBJ2-7	CASGPGNSYEQYF
few	TRBV7-9	TRBJ1-1	CASSPQGIRGEAFF
-	TRBV27	TRBJ1-1	CASVILNTEAFF
-	TRBV6-4	TRBJ2-2	CASSGQQNTGELFF
-	TRBV5-5	TRBJ2-1	CASSRSLPFGNEQFF
-	TRBV2	TRBJ2-7	CASSDFRYEQYF
few	TRBV5-1	TRBJ2-1	CASSLTSGAHYNEQFF
-	TRBV19	TRBJ2-6	CASSERRDGANVLTF
-	TRBV7-8	TRBJ2-3	CASSDRGRTDTQYF